This is a list of T cell receptor beta chains from one sample in a study of CD8+CD57+ T cells in acquired aplastic anemia. MiXCR was run by TCRdb on the reads, yielding one entry per CDR3 protein. The sample contains some 170,000 distinct CDR3 sequences, about three fifths of which appear only once. The sequencing input was sorted CD4+, CD8+, or CD8+CD57+ T cells (not recorded which) from PBMCs. These receptors were obtained from a human donor with aplastic anemia. Each CDR3 is given with its conserved first and last residue. A D gene is named only where the DNA matches it firmly. Only part of the rows carry a size: once, few, many, or a class if the clone is expanded.

D gene	V gene	clone size	J gene	CDR3 DNA	CDR3 protein
NA	TRBV7-2	few	TRBJ1-1	TGTGCCAGCAGCTTAGGACCTTCAACTGAAGCTTTCTTT	CASSLGPSTEAFF
NA	TRBV10-3	NA	TRBJ2-2	TGTGCCATCAGTGAGTCGAGGACCGGGGAGCTGTTTTTT	CAISESRTGELFF
TRBD1	TRBV5-1	NA	TRBJ2-7	TGCGCCAGCAGCTTGTCGGGACAGCCCTACGAGCAGTACTTC	CASSLSGQPYEQYF
NA	TRBV20-1	NA	TRBJ1-6	TGCAGTGCTAGAGGATGGAGCTCACCCTTCCACTTT	CSARGWSSPFHF
NA	TRBV24-1	once	TRBJ1-5	TGTGCCACCAGGGAACAGGGACCTGTAGATAGCAATCAGCCCCAGCATTTT	CATREQGPVDSNQPQHF
NA	TRBV7-9	NA	TRBJ2-7	TGTGCCAGCGGTTCCGGGACGGGCACCTACGAGCAGTACTTC	CASGSGTGTYEQYF
TRBD2	TRBV19	NA	TRBJ2-7	TGTGCCAGTACCCCGGGGGGTAAAAACGAGCAGTACTTC	CASTPGGKNEQYF
TRBD1	TRBV20-1	NA	TRBJ1-1	TGCAGTGCTAGAGACAGGGGGTCGAACACTGAAGCTTTCTTT	CSARDRGSNTEAFF
NA	TRBV4-1	NA	TRBJ1-1	TGCGCCAGCAGCCAAGATCTTGGACCAAACACTGAAGCTTTCTTT	CASSQDLGPNTEAFF
TRBD2	TRBV10-2	few	TRBJ2-7	TGCGCCAGCTCGAAGCGGGGTACTTCCAACGAGCAGTACTTC	CASSKRGTSNEQYF
NA	TRBV29-1	NA	TRBJ2-5	TGCAGCGTTCGTAGCGCGCAAGAGACCCAGTACTTC	CSVRSAQETQYF
NA	TRBV20-1	few	TRBJ1-1	TGCAGTGCTAGCTACAAGAACACTGAAGCTTTCTTT	CSASYKNTEAFF
NA	TRBV6-1	many	TRBJ1-1	TGTGCCAGCAGAGACAGGCTAACGACTGAAGCTTTCTTT	CASRDRLTTEAFF
NA	TRBV10-2	few	TRBJ2-6	TGCGCCAGCAGTGAGAATGCAGGCTCTGGGGCCAACGTCCTGACTTTC	CASSENAGSGANVLTF
TRBD1	TRBV2	many	TRBJ1-5	TGTGCCAGCAGTGGTCGGGACAGGGGACCCAATCAGCCCCAGCATTTT	CASSGRDRGPNQPQHF
NA	TRBV25-1	medium-sized	TRBJ1-2	TGTGCCAGCAGTGAATCCGAAGATTACTATGGCTACACCTTC	CASSESEDYYGYTF
NA	TRBV7-9	many	TRBJ1-6	TGTGCCAGCAGCTTAGTTTTATCGGGATCACCCCTCCACTTT	CASSLVLSGSPLHF
TRBD1	TRBV20-1	NA	TRBJ2-7	TGCAGTGCTGGGGACAGCGTTACCTACGAGCAGTACTTC	CSAGDSVTYEQYF
NA	TRBV7-6	NA	TRBJ2-3	TGTGCCAGCAGTTCAGGGTATAGCACAGATACGCAGTATTTT	CASSSGYSTDTQYF
TRBD1	TRBV4-3	NA	TRBJ2-7	TGCGCCAGCAGCCAAGATCGGGACAGCTACGAGCAGTACTTC	CASSQDRDSYEQYF
NA	TRBV16	once	TRBJ1-2	TGTGCCAGCAGCCTCCACGACGGGGGGATGTTAGGCTACACCTTC	CASSLHDGGMLGYTF
NA	TRBV15	NA	TRBJ1-4	TGTGCCACCGCCGACGGCCGAAATGAAAAACTGTTTTTT	CATADGRNEKLFF
NA	TRBV29-1	many	TRBJ1-1	TGCAGCGTTGCAGAAGACAGGGAAGCTTTCTTT	CSVAEDREAFF
TRBD1	TRBV7-9	many	TRBJ2-7	TGTGCCAGCAGACAAACGGGACAGGGGGCTCAGGAGCAGTACTTC	CASRQTGQGAQEQYF
NA	TRBV5-1	many	TRBJ1-1	TGCGCCAGCAGCTTGACAGGTAATGAAGCTTTCTTT	CASSLTGNEAFF
NA	TRBV4-2	many	TRBJ2-6	TGTGCCAGCAGCCAAGATCAGGGCTCTGGGGCCAACGTCCTGACTTTC	CASSQDQGSGANVLTF
TRBD1	TRBV7-9	NA	TRBJ2-3	TGTGCCAGCAGCTCGACAGGGACAATGGACAATGAGCAGTATTTT	CASSSTGTMDNEQYF
NA	TRBV4-1	many	TRBJ2-2	TGCGCCAGCAGCCAAGAGGGAGAGGCCGGGGAGCTGTTTTTT	CASSQEGEAGELFF
TRBD1	TRBV29-1	NA	TRBJ1-1	TGCAGCGTCCCGGGACAGGGGTCGGGCACTGAAGCTTTCTTT	CSVPGQGSGTEAFF
NA	TRBV20-1	NA	TRBJ1-6	TGCAGTGCTAGGATTCGGGTTGGTTCACCCCTCCACTTT	CSARIRVGSPLHF
TRBD2	TRBV24-1	NA	TRBJ2-3	TGTGCCACCAGTGCCTCTCCAACTAGCGGGGGGGCCCGATTGGATGCAGATACGCAGTATTTT	CATSASPTSGGARLDADTQYF
NA	TRBV5-1	once	TRBJ2-3	TGCGCCAGCAGCTTACAGGGCCGCCCCACAGATACGCAGTATTTT	CASSLQGRPTDTQYF
NA	TRBV9	NA	TRBJ2-7	TGTGCCAGCACGAGTTCCCGCTCCTACGAGCAGTACTTC	CASTSSRSYEQYF
NA	TRBV11-2	NA	TRBJ2-7	TGTGCCAGCAGCACCCAACAGGGCCCCTCCTACGAGCAGTACTTC	CASSTQQGPSYEQYF
NA	TRBV12-3/TRBV12-4	once	TRBJ2-1	TGTGCCAGCAGTTTGACCGGGCCTGGCTCCTACAATGAGCAGTTCTTC	CASSLTGPGSYNEQFF
NA	TRBV2	many	TRBJ2-7	TGTGCCAGCTGGGGTATAGGGGGAACCAACGAGCAGTACTTC	CASWGIGGTNEQYF
NA	TRBV9	NA	TRBJ1-4	TGTGCCAGCAGCGTAGAGCCTGCAACTAATGAAAAACTGTTTTTT	CASSVEPATNEKLFF
NA	TRBV20-1	many	TRBJ2-7	TGCAGTGCTAGGGCAGGGCGACGCGAGCAGTACTTC	CSARAGRREQYF
NA	TRBV6-5	once	TRBJ2-2	TGTGCCAGCTCTAGCGTCGGGGAGCTGTTTTTT	CASSSVGELFF
TRBD1	TRBV6-5	many	TRBJ2-1	TGTGCCAGCAGTGGTGCCGGGACAGGCAACAATGAGCAGTTCTTC	CASSGAGTGNNEQFF
TRBD2	TRBV10-1	NA	TRBJ2-1	TGCGCCAGCAGTGACTCGGGGAGGGTGAGGGCGAGAGGTGAGCAGTTCTTC	CASSDSGRVRARGEQFF
TRBD2	TRBV5-1	NA	TRBJ2-3	TGCGCCAGCAGCTTAGGTAGAGCGGGGGGGACCACAGATACGCAGTATTTT	CASSLGRAGGTTDTQYF
TRBD1	TRBV7-9	NA	TRBJ2-1	TGTGCCAGCAGCCCAGGGGGATTCAATGAGCAGTTCTTC	CASSPGGFNEQFF
NA	TRBV2	NA	TRBJ2-6	TGTGCCAGCAGCCCCACGGTCTCTGGGGCCAACGTCCTGACTTTC	CASSPTVSGANVLTF
NA	TRBV29-1	NA	TRBJ2-5	TGCAGCGTTGAAGAGATGGGTGGAGAGACCCAGTACTTC	CSVEEMGGETQYF
NA	TRBV11-2	few	TRBJ2-7	TGTGCCAGCAGCCGCACAGGGCCCGAGCAGTACTTC	CASSRTGPEQYF
NA	TRBV7-6	many	TRBJ1-1	TGTGCCAGCAGCCGGACAGCTTCGAACACTGAAGCTTTCTTT	CASSRTASNTEAFF
NA	TRBV10-1	NA	TRBJ2-7	TGCGCCAGCAGCTTGGTCGGAGGAGGGAGCAACGAGCAGTACTTC	CASSLVGGGSNEQYF
TRBD2	TRBV20-1	NA	TRBJ2-1	TGCAGTGCTAGGGACATGACTAGCGGCACCAATGAGCAGTTCTTC	CSARDMTSGTNEQFF
NA	TRBV5-1	NA	TRBJ2-7	TGCGCCAGCAGATTCAGGGACGGATCCTACGAGCAGTACTTC	CASRFRDGSYEQYF
NA	TRBV7-2	NA	TRBJ2-7	TGTGCCAGCAGTTCCAGGGGGAGGACCTACGAGCAGTACTTC	CASSSRGRTYEQYF
NA	TRBV19	NA	TRBJ1-6	TGTGCCAGCAGCCAAGATTACAATTCACCCCTCCACTTT	CASSQDYNSPLHF
NA	TRBV2	NA	TRBJ2-7	TGTGCCAGCAACGGCGGCCCCTACGAGCAGTACTTC	CASNGGPYEQYF
TRBD2	TRBV20-1	NA	TRBJ2-3	TGCAGTGCTAGAAGCGGGAGTGTCTCAGATACGCAGTATTTT	CSARSGSVSDTQYF
TRBD1	TRBV5-1	once	TRBJ2-7	TGCGCCAGCAGCTTAAGGGACAGTGCCAACGAGCAGTACTTC	CASSLRDSANEQYF
NA	TRBV20-1	NA	TRBJ1-4	TGCAGTGCTAGAGCCCGTGGGGGAAACGAAAAACTGTTTTTT	CSARARGGNEKLFF
TRBD2	TRBV24-1	NA	TRBJ2-3	TGTGCCACCAGTGATTCAAGACTAGCGGGTCGCACAGATACGCAGTATTTT	CATSDSRLAGRTDTQYF
TRBD2	TRBV4-1	few	TRBJ2-1	TGCGCCAGCAGCCAAGATAGGGCGGGGGGGTTCTACAATGAGCAGTTCTTC	CASSQDRAGGFYNEQFF
NA	TRBV5-1	NA	TRBJ2-1	TGCGCCAGCAGCTTGGCGTTGTGGGCAACATTCAATGAGCAGTTCTTC	CASSLALWATFNEQFF
NA	TRBV7-8	once	TRBJ1-1	TGTGCCAGCAGCAAGACACGCACTGAAGCTTTCTTT	CASSKTRTEAFF